This TCR beta chain was sequenced in a study of blood T cell repertoires in COVID-19. V trimming: 5 bases; J trimming: 6 bases; junction bases outside the gene matches: 9. The germline CDR1 and CDR2 sequences are LGHNA and YNFKEQ. The CDR3 covers 15 residues. In the authors' workflow: The assay estimated nucleated cells by amplifying reference gene primers. Some clones are missing from TCRdb's copy, which holds only in-frame ones; the method was immunoSEQ multiplex PCR. The DNA was the basis for D and trimming; V, J and clone size are from that table. This repertoire shows under 250,000 clones, 75% to 85% found once; its top ten account for around 13%.

V is TRBV4-2 and J is TRBJ2-2, with 7 bases fitting TRBD2. Source material: peripheral blood. The clonotype originates from a human donor in a cohort sampled during active COVID-19. The CDR3 DNA is TGTGCCAGCAGCGCATCGGCGGGAGAGGCCGGGGAGCTGTTTTTT. As protein: CASSASAGEAGELFF.